This record concerns one TCR beta chain sequence. The antigen remains unidentified. TCRdb re-called the 5' RACE reads and catalogs CDR3 proteins one per entry, DNA excluded. This sample's table reports some 410,000 distinct CDR3 sequences. The CDR3 spans 15 residues. This entry is derived from a study of T cells expressing NK-cell markers. Study-wide context: The TCR beta repertoires were obtained from sorted CD3+CD56+NKG2C+, CD3+CD56+NKG2C- and CD3+CD56-NKG2C+ T cells. HCMV seropositivity characterized seven of the eight sequenced donors, and seronegativity one.

Study observations and caveats: The same clonotypes also predominated in the CD3+CD56-NKG2C+ fraction of a handful of donors. HCMV specificity of the expanded NKG2C+ T cell clones stayed unclear.

The chain joins TRBV12-3 or TRBV12-4 to TRBJ1-4; checking the TCRdb D call of TRBD1 is not possible without DNA. The sequenced sample consisted of blood T cells: a sorted CD56 or NKG2C T cell subset, CD4+ or CD8+ T cells, or bulk PBMC T cells (not recorded which). The receptor's source is a woman between 18 and 70 years old in good health. CDR3 sequence reads: CASSLGDRDNEKLFF.